This TCR beta chain was identified in a study of shared T cell receptors in the human thymus. J lost 5 bases, V lost 7 bases, and 11 bases had no gene match. CDR1 is MNHEY and CDR2 is SMNVEV in the germline V gene (reference sequence). The length of the CDR3 is 15 residues. The data were produced by immunoSEQ multiplex PCR, yet TCRdb's version contains in-frame clones alone and is incomplete. The sample shows about 400,000 clones, 95% of them seen only once. The sequenced material came from thymocytes. The receptor was derived from a human donor. The chain employs TRBV27 and TRBJ2-7, with 10 bases lining up with TRBD1. The chain's CDR3 is CASISSRDRGHEQYF. As DNA, the CDR3 is TGTGCCAGCATTTCATCCCGGGACAGGGGACACGAGCAGTACTTC.